This record covers a single TCR beta chain. Its antigen remains unidentified. Sequencing relied on a cDNA template that was reverse transcribed from extracted RNA. Clones were read by immunoSEQ multiplex PCR, and TCRdb kept only the in-frame ones, dropping some. The sample includes around 190,000 clones, roughly 60% of them seen just once. This entry belongs to a study of CD8+ T cells in alopecia areata. Specified treatment: oral pan-JAK inhibitor, 5-10 mg twice daily. Findings and caveats of the study: The link between baseline CD8+ expansion and response remains uncertain with one nonresponder. Expanded CD8+ clones among the top 100, as well as scalp clonality, were significantly decreased by tofacitinib. Alopecia totalis/universalis scalp especially showed more expanded CD8+ clones than normal scalp.

This sequence originates from a human donor with alopecia areata. The source material was CD4+ T cells sorted from blood, sampled at week 24, from a patient treated with tofacitinib.

CDR3 amino acids: CASSPIQGTNTEAFF. CDR3 DNA sequence: TGTGCCAGCTCACCGATACAGGGAACGAACACTGAAGCTTTCTTT. The rearrangement links TRBV18 to TRBJ1-1; D is perhaps TRBD1 (6 bases). Germline V gives CDR1 KGHSH, CDR2 LQKENI. Between the trimmed V and J ends, which lost 3 bases and 1 base, there was a span of 12 bases. The CDR3 contains 15 residues.